This T cell receptor (beta chain) was found in a study of OX40 agonist ivuxolimab in advanced cancers. General study findings and limits: Among the least clonally expanded were partial responders at 0.1-3.0 mg/kg.

Germline loops: CDR1 KGHSH, CDR2 LQKENI. The CDR3 has 13 amino acids. Deletions cut 3 bases from V and 3 bases from J, with 7 bases between. Enrollment shut out patients with autoimmune disease history or systemic immunosuppression. The study sampled blood at baseline, cycle 4 day 1, and cycle 7 day 1. Measured with immunoSEQ multiplex PCR; TCRdb has only the in-frame clones, and not every one. The repertoire holds 80,000 to 95,000 clones, with approximately 90% as singletons. A word on this clone: The antigen is unknown.

The source is an adult with an advanced solid tumor such as melanoma, head and neck, liver or kidney cancer. The sequences come from CD4+ or CD8+ T cells sorted from blood, collected in a trial of the OX40 agonist ivuxolimab. This rearrangement joins TRBV18 to TRBJ2-3; maybe TRBD1 (5 bases). The CDR3 here is CASSPAGTDTQYF. The CDR3 coding sequence is TGTGCCAGCTCACCGGCAGGGACAGATACGCAGTATTTT.